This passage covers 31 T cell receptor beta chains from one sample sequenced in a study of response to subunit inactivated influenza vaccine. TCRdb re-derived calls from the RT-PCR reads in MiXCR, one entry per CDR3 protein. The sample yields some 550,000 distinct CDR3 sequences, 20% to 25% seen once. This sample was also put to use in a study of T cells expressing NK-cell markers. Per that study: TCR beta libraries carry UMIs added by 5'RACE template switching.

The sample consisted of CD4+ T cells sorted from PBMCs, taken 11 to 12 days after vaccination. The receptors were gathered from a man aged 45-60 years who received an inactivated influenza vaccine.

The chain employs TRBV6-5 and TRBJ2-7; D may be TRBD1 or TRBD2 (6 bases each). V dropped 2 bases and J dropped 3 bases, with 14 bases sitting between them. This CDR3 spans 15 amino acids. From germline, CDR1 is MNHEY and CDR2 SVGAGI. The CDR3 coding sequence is TGTGCCAGCAGTTACACCCGGGGGCCTGTCTACGAGCAGTACTTC. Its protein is CASSYTRGPVYEQYF.

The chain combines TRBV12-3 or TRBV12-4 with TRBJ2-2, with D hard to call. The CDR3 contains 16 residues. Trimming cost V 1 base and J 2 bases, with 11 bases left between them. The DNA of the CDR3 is TGTGCCAGCAGTTTAGAAAGGGCCCTAAACACCGGGGAGCTGTTTTTT. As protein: CASSLERALNTGELFF.

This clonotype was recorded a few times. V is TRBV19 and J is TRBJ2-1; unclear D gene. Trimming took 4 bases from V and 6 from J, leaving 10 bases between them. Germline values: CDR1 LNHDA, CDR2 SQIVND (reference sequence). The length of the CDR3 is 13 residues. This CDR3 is CASSTLYLNEQFF. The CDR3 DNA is TGTGCCAGTAGTACCCTTTACCTCAATGAGCAGTTCTTC.

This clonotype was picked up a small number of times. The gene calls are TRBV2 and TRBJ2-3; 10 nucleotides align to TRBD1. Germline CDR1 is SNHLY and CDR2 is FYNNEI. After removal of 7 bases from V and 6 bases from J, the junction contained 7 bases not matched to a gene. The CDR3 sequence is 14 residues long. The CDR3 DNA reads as TGTGCCAGCAAGATGGGACAGGGGTCCGATACGCAGTATTTT. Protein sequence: CASKMGQGSDTQYF. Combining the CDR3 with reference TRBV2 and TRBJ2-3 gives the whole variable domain EPEVTQTPSHQVTQMGQEVILRCVPISNHLYFYWYRQILGQKVEFLVSFYNNEISEKSEIFDDQFSVERPDGSNFTLKIRSTKLEDSAMYFCASKMGQGSDTQYFGPGTRLTVL.

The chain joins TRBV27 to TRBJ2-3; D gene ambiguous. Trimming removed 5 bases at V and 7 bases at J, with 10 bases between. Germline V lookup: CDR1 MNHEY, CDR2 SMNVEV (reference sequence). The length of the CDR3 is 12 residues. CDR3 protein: CASSPTLNTQYF. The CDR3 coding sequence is TGTGCCAGCAGTCCGACCCTCAATACGCAGTATTTT.

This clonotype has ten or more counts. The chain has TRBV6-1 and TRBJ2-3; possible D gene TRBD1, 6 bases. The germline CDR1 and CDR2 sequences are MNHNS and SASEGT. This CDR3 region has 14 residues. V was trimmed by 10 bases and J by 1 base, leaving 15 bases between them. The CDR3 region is CATCPSGGTDTQYF. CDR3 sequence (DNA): TGTGCCACCTGTCCATCAGGGGGCACAGATACGCAGTATTTT.

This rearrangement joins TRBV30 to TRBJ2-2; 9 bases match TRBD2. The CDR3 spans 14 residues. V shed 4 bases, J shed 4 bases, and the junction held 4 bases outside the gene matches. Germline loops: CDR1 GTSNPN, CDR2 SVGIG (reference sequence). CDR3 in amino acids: CAWMGLARTGELFF. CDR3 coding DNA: TGTGCCTGGATGGGACTAGCCCGCACCGGGGAGCTGTTTTTT.

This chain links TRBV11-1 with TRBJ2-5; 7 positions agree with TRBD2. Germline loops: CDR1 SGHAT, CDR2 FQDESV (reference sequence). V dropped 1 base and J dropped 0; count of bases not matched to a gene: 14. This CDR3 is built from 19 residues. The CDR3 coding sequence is TGTGCCAGCAGCTTAGATGGCGGGAGAGTTTGGCTAAACCAAGAGACCCAGTACTTC. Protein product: CASSLDGGRVWLNQETQYF.

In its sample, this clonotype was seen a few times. The CDR3 sequence is CSARAVSSTDTQYF. The CDR3 DNA is TGCAGTGCTAGGGCAGTATCTAGCACAGATACGCAGTATTTT. This chain connects TRBV20-1 to TRBJ2-3; D ambiguous. This CDR3 spans 14 amino acids. V lost 3 bases and J lost 0, with 10 bases in between. CDR1 is DFQATT and CDR2 is SNEGSKA in the germline V gene (reference sequence).

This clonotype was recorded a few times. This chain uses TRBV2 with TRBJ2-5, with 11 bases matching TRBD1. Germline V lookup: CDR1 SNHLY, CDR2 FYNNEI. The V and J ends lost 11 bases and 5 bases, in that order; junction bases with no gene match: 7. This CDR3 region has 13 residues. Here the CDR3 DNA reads TGTGCCTCGGGACAGGGGGAAAGGGAGACCCAGTACTTC. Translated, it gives CASGQGERETQYF.

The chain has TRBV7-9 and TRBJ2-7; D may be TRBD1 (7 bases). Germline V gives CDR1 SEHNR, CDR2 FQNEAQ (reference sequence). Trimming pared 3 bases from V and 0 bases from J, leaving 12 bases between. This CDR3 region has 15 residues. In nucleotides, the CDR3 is TGTGCCAGCAGCTTGAAGCAGGGGGGCTCCTACGAGCAGTACTTC. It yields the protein CASSLKQGGSYEQYF.

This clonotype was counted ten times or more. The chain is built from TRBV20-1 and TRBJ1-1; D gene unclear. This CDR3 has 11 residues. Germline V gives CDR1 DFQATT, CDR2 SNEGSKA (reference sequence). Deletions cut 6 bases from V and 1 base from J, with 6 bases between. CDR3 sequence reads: CSAKSNTEAFF. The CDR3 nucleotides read TGCAGTGCCAAATCGAACACTGAAGCTTTCTTT.

CDR3 residues: CASSGQGAIEAFF. DNA for the CDR3: TGTGCCAGCAGTGGACAGGGGGCTATTGAAGCTTTCTTT. V gene TRBV12-3 or TRBV12-4 combines with J gene TRBJ1-1; 11 bases are a match to TRBD1. The V segment lost 5 bases and the J segment 7 bases; nucleotides outside the gene matches: 3. The CDR3 has 13 amino acids.

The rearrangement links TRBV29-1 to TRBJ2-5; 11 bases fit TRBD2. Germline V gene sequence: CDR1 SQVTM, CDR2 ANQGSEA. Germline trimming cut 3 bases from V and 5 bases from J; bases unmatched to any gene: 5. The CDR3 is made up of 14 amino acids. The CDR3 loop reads CSVDVLAGGETQYF. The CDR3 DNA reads TGCAGCGTTGATGTTCTAGCGGGGGGCGAGACCCAGTACTTC.

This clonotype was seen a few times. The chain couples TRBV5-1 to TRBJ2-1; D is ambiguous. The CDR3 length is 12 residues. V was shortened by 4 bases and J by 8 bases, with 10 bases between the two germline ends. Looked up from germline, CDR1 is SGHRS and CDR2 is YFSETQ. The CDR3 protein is CASSPGLDEQFF. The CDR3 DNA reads TGCGCCAGCAGCCCCGGATTAGATGAGCAGTTCTTC.

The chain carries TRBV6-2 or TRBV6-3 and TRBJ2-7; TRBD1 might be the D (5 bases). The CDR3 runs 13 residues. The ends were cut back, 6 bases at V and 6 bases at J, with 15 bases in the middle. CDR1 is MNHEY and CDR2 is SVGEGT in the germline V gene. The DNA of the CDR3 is TGTGCCAGCAGAAGACAGTCTAACTCCGAGCAGTACTTC. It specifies CASRRQSNSEQYF.

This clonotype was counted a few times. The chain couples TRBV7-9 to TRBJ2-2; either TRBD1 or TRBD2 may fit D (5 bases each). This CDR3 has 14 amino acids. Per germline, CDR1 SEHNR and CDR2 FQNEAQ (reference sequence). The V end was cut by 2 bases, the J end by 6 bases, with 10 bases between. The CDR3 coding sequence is TGTGCCAGCAGCTTAAGAGGGGCCGCCGGGGAGCTGTTTTTT. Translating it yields CASSLRGAAGELFF.

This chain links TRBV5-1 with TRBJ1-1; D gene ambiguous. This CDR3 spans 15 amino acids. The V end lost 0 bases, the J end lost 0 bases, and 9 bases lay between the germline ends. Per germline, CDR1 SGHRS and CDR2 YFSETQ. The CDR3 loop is CASSLERGMNTEAFF. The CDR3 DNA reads TGCGCCAGCAGCTTGGAAAGAGGTATGAACACTGAAGCTTTCTTT. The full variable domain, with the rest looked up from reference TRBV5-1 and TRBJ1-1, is KAGVTQTPRYLIKTRGQQVTLSCSPISGHRSVSWYQQTPGQGLQFLFEYFSETQRNKGNFPGRFSGRQFSNSRSEMNVSTLELGDSALYLCASSLERGMNTEAFFGQGTRLTVV.

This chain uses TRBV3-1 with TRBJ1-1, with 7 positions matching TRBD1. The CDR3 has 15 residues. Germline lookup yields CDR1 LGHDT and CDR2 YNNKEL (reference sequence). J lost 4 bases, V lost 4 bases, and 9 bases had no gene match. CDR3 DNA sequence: TGTGCCAGCAGCCTAAGAGGGGGCTCGACCACTGAAGCTTTCTTT. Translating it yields CASSLRGGSTTEAFF.

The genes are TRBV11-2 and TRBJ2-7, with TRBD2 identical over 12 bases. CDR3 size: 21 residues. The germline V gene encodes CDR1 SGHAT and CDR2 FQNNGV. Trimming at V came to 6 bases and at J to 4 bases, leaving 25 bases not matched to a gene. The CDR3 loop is CASSPALGSTSGGAQSYEQYF. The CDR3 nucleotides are TGTGCCAGCAGTCCGGCGTTGGGCTCGACTAGCGGGGGTGCTCAGAGTTACGAGCAGTACTTC.

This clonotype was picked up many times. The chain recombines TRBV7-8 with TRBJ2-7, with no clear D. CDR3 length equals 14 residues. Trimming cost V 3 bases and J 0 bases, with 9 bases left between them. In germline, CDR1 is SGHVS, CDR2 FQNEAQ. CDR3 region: CASSLAAHSYEQYF. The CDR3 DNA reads TGTGCCAGCAGCTTGGCGGCACACTCCTACGAGCAGTACTTC.

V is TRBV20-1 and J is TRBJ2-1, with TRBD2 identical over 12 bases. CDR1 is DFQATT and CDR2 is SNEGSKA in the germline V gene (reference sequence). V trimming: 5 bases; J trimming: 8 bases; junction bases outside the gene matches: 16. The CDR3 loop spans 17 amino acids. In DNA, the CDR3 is TGCAGTGCTCCCGACCTCCTAGCGGGGGGGCGAAGCGATGAGCAGTTCTTC. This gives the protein CSAPDLLAGGRSDEQFF.

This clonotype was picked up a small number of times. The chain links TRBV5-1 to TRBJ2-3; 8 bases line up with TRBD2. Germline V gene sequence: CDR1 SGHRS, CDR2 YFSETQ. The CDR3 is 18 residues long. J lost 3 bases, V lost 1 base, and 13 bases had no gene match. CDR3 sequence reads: CASSLWADISGETDTQYF. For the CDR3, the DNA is TGCGCCAGCAGCTTGTGGGCAGATATTAGCGGGGAAACAGATACGCAGTATTTT.

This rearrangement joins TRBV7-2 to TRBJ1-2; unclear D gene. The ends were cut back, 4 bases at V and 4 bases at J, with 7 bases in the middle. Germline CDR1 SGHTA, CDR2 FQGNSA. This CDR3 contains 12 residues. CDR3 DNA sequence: TGTGCCAGCAGCTCTGGGATCTATGGCTACACCTTC. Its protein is CASSSGIYGYTF.

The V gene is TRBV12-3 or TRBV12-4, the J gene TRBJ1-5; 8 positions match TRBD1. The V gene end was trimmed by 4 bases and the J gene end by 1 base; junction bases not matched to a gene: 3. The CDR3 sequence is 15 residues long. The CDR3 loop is CASSSWTGSNQPQHF. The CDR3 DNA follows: TGTGCCAGCAGTTCCTGGACAGGGAGCAATCAGCCCCAGCATTTT.

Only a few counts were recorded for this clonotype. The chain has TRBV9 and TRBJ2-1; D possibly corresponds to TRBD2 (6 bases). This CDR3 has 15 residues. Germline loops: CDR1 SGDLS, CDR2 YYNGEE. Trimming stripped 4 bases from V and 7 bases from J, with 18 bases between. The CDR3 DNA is TGTGCCAGCAGCATAGCGGTCTTAGAGGGGAATGAGCAGTTCTTC. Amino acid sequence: CASSIAVLEGNEQFF.

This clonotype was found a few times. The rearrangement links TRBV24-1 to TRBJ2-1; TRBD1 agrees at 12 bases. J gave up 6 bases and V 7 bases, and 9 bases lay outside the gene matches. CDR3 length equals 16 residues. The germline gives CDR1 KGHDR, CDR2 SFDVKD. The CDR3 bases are TGTGCCACCAGCGGAGCCGGGACAGGGGGCCTCAATGAGCAGTTCTTC. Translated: CATSGAGTGGLNEQFF.

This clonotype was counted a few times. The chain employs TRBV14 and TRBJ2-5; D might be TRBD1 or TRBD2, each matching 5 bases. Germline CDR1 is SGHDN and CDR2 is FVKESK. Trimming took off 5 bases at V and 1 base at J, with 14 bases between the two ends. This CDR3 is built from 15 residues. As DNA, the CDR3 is TGTGCCAGCAGCGAGGGGCAGGGTCGCCAAGAGACCCAGTACTTC. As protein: CASSEGQGRQETQYF.

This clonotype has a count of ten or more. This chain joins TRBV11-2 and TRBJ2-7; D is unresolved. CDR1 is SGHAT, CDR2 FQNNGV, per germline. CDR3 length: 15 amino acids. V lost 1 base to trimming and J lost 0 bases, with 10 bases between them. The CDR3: CASSLGAGFSYEQYF. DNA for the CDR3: TGTGCCAGCAGCTTAGGCGCAGGTTTCTCCTACGAGCAGTACTTC.

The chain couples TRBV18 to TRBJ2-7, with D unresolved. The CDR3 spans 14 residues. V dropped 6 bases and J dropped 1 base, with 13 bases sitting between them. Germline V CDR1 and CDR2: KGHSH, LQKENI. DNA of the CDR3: TGTGCCAGCTCCCTACCTCAGGTATCCTACGAGCAGTACTTC. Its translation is CASSLPQVSYEQYF.

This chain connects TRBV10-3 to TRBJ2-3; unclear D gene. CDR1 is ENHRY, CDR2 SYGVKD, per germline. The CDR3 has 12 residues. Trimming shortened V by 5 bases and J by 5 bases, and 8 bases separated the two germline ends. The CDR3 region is CAISPRGDTQYF. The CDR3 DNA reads TGTGCCATCAGTCCCCGCGGAGATACGCAGTATTTT.